Below are 13 T cell receptor beta chains sequenced from a single sample in a study of CD8 T cells in Susac syndrome. With random hexamers, reverse transcription was performed on about 0.5 to 1 ug of RNA. TCRdb recomputed calls from the immunoSEQ multiplex PCR reads with MiXCR, one row per CDR3 protein. Among fewer than 200,000 distinct CDR3 sequences listed, 90% to 95% were seen once. Sequencing input: CD4+ T cells from PBMCs. Receptors originate from a human donor with Susac syndrome.

The gene calls are TRBV5-1 and TRBJ2-3; D may be TRBD2 (5 bases). CDR1 and CDR2 from the germline V gene are SGHRS and YFSETQ. The CDR3 has 16 amino acids. Deletions cut 4 bases from V and 3 bases from J, with 18 bases between. The CDR3 coding sequence is TGCGCCAGCAGCAACACTCCCGGGGTAGCGACAGATACGCAGTATTTT. This translates into CASSNTPGVATDTQYF.

This chain joins TRBV28 and TRBJ1-2, with 7 bases aligning to TRBD1. The CDR3 covers 13 residues. Germline CDR1 MDHEN, CDR2 SYDVKM. V shed 6 bases and J 4 bases; nucleotides not matched to a gene: 5. The CDR3 sequence is CASSRDSVYGYTF. In DNA, the CDR3 is TGTGCCAGCAGCAGGGACAGCGTCTATGGCTACACCTTC.

The rearrangement links TRBV3-1 to TRBJ2-3, with TRBD2 matching over 9 bases. CDR1 is LGHDT, CDR2 YNNKEL, per germline (reference sequence). V trimming: 0 bases; J trimming: 1 base; junction bases outside the gene matches: 2. This CDR3 has 16 residues. DNA of the CDR3: TGTGCCAGCAGCCAAGACGCTAGCGGGGGCACAGATACGCAGTATTTT. It is translated as CASSQDASGGTDTQYF.

This sequence joins TRBV5-6 and TRBJ1-2; D is ambiguous. This CDR3 region has 14 residues. Germline V gives CDR1 SGHDT, CDR2 YYEEEE. Trimming took 4 bases from V and 2 from J, leaving 12 bases between them. The CDR3 coding sequence is TGTGCCAGCAGCCGGGCCCTGGTGAACTATGGCTACACCTTC. Translating it yields CASSRALVNYGYTF.

The chain combines TRBV7-2 with TRBJ1-2; 11 nucleotides agree with TRBD1. The CDR3 spans 16 residues. V lost 3 bases, J lost 5 bases, and 8 bases stayed unmatched. From germline, CDR1 is SGHTA and CDR2 FQGNSA. CDR3 sequence (DNA): TGTGCCAGCAGCTTTTCATCCGGGACAGGGGGATATGGCTACACCTTC. Translating it yields CASSFSSGTGGYGYTF. Filled out from reference TRBV7-2 and TRBJ1-2, the complete variable domain reads GAGVSQSPSNKVTEKGKDVELRCDPISGHTALYWYRQSLGQGLEFLIYFQGNSAPDKSGLPSDRFSAERTGGSVSTLTIQRTQQEDSAVYLCASSFSSGTGGYGYTFGSGTRLTVV.

The V gene is TRBV5-4, the J gene TRBJ2-3; 12 bases fit TRBD2. The CDR3 runs 19 residues. The J segment lost 1 base and the V segment lost 0 bases, leaving 9 bases of the junction unmatched. Germline V gene data show CDR1 as SGHNT and CDR2 as YYREEE (reference sequence). The CDR3 spells CASSLGVTSGGLRTDTQYF. CDR3 DNA: TGTGCCAGCAGCTTGGGGGTGACTAGCGGGGGCCTCCGCACAGATACGCAGTATTTT. Filled out from reference TRBV5-4 and TRBJ2-3, the complete variable domain reads ETGVTQSPTHLIKTRGQQVTLRCSSQSGHNTVSWYQQALGQGPQFIFQYYREEENGRGNFPPRFSGLQFPNYSSELNVNALELDDSALYLCASSLGVTSGGLRTDTQYFGPGTRLTVL.

The chain has TRBV7-9 and TRBJ2-7; no reliable D call. Germline V gene data show CDR1 as SEHNR and CDR2 as FQNEAQ (reference sequence). This CDR3 spans 12 amino acids. V shed 5 bases and J shed 3 bases, with 8 bases lying between them. The CDR3 sequence: CASSGWSYEQYF. The DNA for the CDR3 is TGTGCCAGCAGCGGGTGGAGCTACGAGCAGTACTTC.

DNA of the CDR3: TGCAGCGGTACAGACGGGACGTCATTGGGCGAGCAGTACTTC. As protein: CSGTDGTSLGEQYF. The chain carries TRBV29-1 and TRBJ2-7; D is possibly TRBD1 or TRBD2 (5 bases each). The CDR3 sequence is 14 residues long. V gave up 7 bases and J gave up 6 bases, with 22 bases separating them. Germline V CDR1 and CDR2: SQVTM, ANQGSEA.

This clonotype was observed a single time. V and J are TRBV7-7 and TRBJ2-6, with D unclear. This CDR3 has 11 amino acids. V lost 3 bases, J lost 12 bases, and 6 bases lay in between. Germline CDR1 reads SSHAT; CDR2 reads FNYEAQ (reference sequence). This CDR3 reads CASSFSGVLTF. The CDR3, as DNA: TGTGCCAGCAGCTTTAGTGGCGTCCTGACTTTC.

CDR3 sequence: CASQKAGGRQETQYF. The CDR3 DNA follows: TGTGCCAGCCAAAAGGCGGGGGGGCGACAAGAGACCCAGTACTTC. The J gene is TRBJ2-5, the V gene TRBV13, with 9 bases identical to TRBD2. CDR1 is PRHDT, CDR2 FYEKMQ, per germline (reference sequence). Trimming took 8 bases from V and 2 from J; bases not matched to a gene: 9. The CDR3 covers 15 residues. The variable domain in full, completed from reference TRBV13 and TRBJ2-5, reads AAGVIQSPRHLIKEKRETATLKCYPIPRHDTVYWYQQGPGQDPQFLISFYEKMQSDKGSIPDRFSAQQFSDYHSELNMSSLELGDSALYFCASQKAGGRQETQYFGPGTRLLVL.

The rearrangement uses TRBV5-1 and TRBJ2-1, with 8 bases fitting TRBD1. The ends lost 6 bases at V and 6 bases at J; junction bases unmatched: 11. The germline CDR1 and CDR2 sequences are SGHRS and YFSETQ. The CDR3 loop spans 15 amino acids. CDR3 region: CASTDLTRGLNEQFF. CDR3 coding DNA: TGCGCCAGCACCGATTTGACCAGGGGGCTCAATGAGCAGTTCTTC.

The chain joins TRBV5-1 to TRBJ2-7, with D possibly matching TRBD1 (5 bases). The germline CDR1 and CDR2 sequences are SGHRS and YFSETQ. This CDR3 is 13 amino acids long. Between the trimmed V and J ends, which lost 0 bases and 6 bases, there was a span of 10 bases. The CDR3 spells CASSLETAFEQYF. CDR3 coding DNA: TGCGCCAGCAGCTTGGAGACAGCTTTCGAGCAGTACTTC.

This rearrangement joins TRBV20-1 to TRBJ2-5; D may match TRBD1 or TRBD2 (5 bases each). The CDR3 extends over 14 amino acids. Germline CDR1 is DFQATT and CDR2 is SNEGSKA (reference sequence). V was clipped by 3 bases and J by 5 bases, with 16 bases between them. The DNA of the CDR3 is TGCAGTGCTAGCCGGGACGCCGTCGCGGAGACCCAGTACTTC. This gives the protein CSASRDAVAETQYF.